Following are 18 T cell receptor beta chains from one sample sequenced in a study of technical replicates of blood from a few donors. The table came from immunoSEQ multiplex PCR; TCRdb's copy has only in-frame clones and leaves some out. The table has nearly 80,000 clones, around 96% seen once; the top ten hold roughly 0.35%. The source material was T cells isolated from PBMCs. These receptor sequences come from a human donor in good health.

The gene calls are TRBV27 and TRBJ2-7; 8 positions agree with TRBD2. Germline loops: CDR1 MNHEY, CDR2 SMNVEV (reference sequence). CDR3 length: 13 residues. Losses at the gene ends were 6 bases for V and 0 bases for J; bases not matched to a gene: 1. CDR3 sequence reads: CASRLAGSYEQYF. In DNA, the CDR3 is TGTGCCAGCAGGCTAGCGGGCTCCTACGAGCAGTACTTC.

CDR3 protein: CASRRGSTDTQYF. Written as DNA, the CDR3 is TGTGCCAGCAGGCGCGGGAGCACAGATACGCAGTATTTT. The rearrangement links TRBV2 to TRBJ2-3; TRBD2 might be the D (5 bases). CDR3 size: 13 residues. V lost 6 bases, J lost 0 bases, and 7 bases lay in between. Germline loops: CDR1 SNHLY, CDR2 FYNNEI.

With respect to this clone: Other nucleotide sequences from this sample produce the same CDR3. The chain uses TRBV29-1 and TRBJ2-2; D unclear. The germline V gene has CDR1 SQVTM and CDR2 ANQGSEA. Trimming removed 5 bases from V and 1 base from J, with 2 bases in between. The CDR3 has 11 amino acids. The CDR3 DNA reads TGCAGCGTTCGGAACACCGGGGAGCTGTTTTTT. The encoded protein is CSVRNTGELFF.

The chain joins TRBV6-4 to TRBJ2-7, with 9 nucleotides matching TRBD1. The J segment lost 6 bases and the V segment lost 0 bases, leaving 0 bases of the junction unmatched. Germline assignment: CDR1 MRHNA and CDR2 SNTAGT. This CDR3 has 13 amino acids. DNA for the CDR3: TGTGCCAGCAGTGACTCGGACAGGGGCGAGCAGTACTTC. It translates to CASSDSDRGEQYF.

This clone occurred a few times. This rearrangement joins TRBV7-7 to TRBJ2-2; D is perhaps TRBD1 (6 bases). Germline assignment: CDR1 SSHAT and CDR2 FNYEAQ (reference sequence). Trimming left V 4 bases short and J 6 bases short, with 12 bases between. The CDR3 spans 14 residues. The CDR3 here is CASSSSGVPGELFF. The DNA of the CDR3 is TGTGCCAGCAGCTCCTCAGGGGTCCCCGGGGAGCTGTTTTTT.

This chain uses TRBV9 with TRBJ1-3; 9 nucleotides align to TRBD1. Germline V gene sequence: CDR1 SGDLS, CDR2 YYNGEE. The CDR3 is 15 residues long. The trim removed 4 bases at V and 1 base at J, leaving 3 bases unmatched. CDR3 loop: CASSLTGGSGNTIYF. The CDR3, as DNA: TGTGCCAGCAGCTTGACAGGGGGATCTGGAAACACCATATATTTT.

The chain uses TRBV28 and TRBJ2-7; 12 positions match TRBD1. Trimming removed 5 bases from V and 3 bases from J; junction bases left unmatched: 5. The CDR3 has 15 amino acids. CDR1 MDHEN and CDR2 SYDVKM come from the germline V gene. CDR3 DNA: TGTGCCAGCAGTCAGGGACAGGGGGCATACTACGAGCAGTACTTC. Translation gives CASSQGQGAYYEQYF.

CDR3 sequence: CASSSIAREQFF. The CDR3 DNA reads as TGTGCCAGCAGCTCAATAGCGAGGGAGCAGTTCTTC. The V call is TRBV7-2, the J call TRBJ2-1, with a weak D call TRBD2 (5 bases). V was shortened by 4 bases and J by 10 bases, with 11 bases between the two germline ends. CDR3 size: 12 residues. Germline V gene sequence: CDR1 SGHTA, CDR2 FQGNSA. Looking up the rest from reference TRBV7-2 and TRBJ2-1 gives the full variable domain: GAGVSQSPSNKVTEKGKDVELRCDPISGHTALYWYRQSLGQGLEFLIYFQGNSAPDKSGLPSDRFSAERTGGSVSTLTIQRTQQEDSAVYLCASSSIAREQFFGPGTRLTVL.

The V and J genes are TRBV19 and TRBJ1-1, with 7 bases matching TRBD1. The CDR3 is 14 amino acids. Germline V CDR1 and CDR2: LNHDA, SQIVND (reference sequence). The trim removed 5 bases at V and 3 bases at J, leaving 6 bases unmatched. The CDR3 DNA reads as TGTGCCAGTAGTTTACAGGGGTTGGACACTGAAGCTTTCTTT. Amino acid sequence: CASSLQGLDTEAFF.

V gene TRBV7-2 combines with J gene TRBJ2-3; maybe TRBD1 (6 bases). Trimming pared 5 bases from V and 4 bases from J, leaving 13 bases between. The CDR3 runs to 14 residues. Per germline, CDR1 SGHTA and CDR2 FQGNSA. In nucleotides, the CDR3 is TGTGCCAGCAGCATATGGACAGCCCCAGATACGCAGTATTTT. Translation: CASSIWTAPDTQYF.

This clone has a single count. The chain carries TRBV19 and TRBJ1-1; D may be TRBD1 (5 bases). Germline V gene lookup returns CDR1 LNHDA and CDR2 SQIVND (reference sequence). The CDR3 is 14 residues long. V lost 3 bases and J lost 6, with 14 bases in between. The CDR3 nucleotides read TGTGCCAGTAGTATCCAGGACATTGGGGCTGAAGCTTTCTTT. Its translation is CASSIQDIGAEAFF. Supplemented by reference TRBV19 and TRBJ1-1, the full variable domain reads DGGITQSPKYLFRKEGQNVTLSCEQNLNHDAMYWYRQDPGQGLRLIYYSQIVNDFQKGDIAEGYSVSREKKESFPLTVTSAQKNPTAFYLCASSIQDIGAEAFFGQGTRLTVV.

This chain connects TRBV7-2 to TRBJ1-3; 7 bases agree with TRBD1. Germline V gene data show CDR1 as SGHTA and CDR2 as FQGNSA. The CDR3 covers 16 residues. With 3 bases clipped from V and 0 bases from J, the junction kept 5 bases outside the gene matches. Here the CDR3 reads CASSFRTGGSGNTIYF. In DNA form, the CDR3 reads TGTGCCAGCAGCTTTCGGACAGGAGGCTCTGGAAACACCATATATTTT.

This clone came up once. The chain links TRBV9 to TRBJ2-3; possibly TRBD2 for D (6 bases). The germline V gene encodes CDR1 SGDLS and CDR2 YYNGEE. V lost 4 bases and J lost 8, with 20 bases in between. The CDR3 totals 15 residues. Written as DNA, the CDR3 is TGTGCCAGCAGCATAAGGGACTTGCCCTCCGGTACGCAGTATTTT. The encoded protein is CASSIRDLPSGTQYF.

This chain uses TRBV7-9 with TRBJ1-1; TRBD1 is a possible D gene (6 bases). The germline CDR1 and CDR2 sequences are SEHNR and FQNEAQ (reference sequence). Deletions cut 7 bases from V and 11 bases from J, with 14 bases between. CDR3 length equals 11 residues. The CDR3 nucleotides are TGTGCCAGCAAACAGGGCGTAGAGGCTTTCTTT. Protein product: CASKQGVEAFF. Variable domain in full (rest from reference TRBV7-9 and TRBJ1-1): DTGVSQNPRHKITKRGQNVTFRCDPISEHNRLYWYRQTLGQGPEFLTYFQNEAQLEKSRLLSDRFSAERPKGSFSTLEIQRTEQGDSAMYLCASKQGVEAFFGQGTRLTVV.

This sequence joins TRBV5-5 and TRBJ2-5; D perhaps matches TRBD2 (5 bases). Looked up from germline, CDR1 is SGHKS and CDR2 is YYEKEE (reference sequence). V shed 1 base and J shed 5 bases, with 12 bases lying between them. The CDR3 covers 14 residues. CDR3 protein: CASSLPSRVETQYF. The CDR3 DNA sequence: TGTGCCAGCAGCTTGCCTAGCCGGGTGGAGACCCAGTACTTC.

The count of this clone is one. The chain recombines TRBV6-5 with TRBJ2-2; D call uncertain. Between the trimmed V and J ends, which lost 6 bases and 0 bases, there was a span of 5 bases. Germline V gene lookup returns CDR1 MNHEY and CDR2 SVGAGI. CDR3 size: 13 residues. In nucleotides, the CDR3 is TGTGCCAGCAGCCTCGCGAACACCGGGGAGCTGTTTTTT. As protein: CASSLANTGELFF.

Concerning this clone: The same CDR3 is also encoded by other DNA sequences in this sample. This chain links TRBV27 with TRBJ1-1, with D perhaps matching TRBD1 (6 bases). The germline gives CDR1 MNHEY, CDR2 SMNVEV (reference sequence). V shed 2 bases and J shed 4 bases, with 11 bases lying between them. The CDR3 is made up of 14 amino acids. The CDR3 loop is CASSLGQGTTEAFF. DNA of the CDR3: TGTGCCAGCAGTTTAGGCCAGGGGACCACTGAAGCTTTCTTT.

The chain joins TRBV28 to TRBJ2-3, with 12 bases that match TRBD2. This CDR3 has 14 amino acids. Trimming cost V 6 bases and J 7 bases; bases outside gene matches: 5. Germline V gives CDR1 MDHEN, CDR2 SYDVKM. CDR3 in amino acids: CASRKTSGRNTQYF. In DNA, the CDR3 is TGTGCCAGCAGAAAGACTAGCGGGAGAAATACGCAGTATTTT. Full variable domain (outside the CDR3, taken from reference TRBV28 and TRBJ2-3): DVKVTQSSRYLVKRTGEKVFLECVQDMDHENMFWYRQDPGLGLRLIYFSYDVKMKEKGDIPEGYSVSREKKERFSLILESASTNQTSMYLCASRKTSGRNTQYFGPGTRLTVL.